This T cell receptor beta chain was identified in a study of blood T cell repertoires in COVID-19. Study as a whole: The United States, Italy and Spain provided the acute and convalescent COVID-19 samples. T cells, B-cell-depleted T cells, or PBMCs supplied cDNA or gDNA.

The germline V and J ends were trimmed by 1 base and 2 bases, with 10 bases remaining between them. Germline assignment: CDR1 SGHDT and CDR2 YYEEEE. The CDR3 covers 14 residues. In the original processing: Estimation of nucleated cell counts relied on the amplification of reference gene primers. Assay used: immunoSEQ multiplex PCR; TCRdb lists only in-frame clones, some missing. D and trimming were read from the DNA, whereas the V and J calls and clone size are those reported in that table. Of some 230,000 clones in the sample, about 86% are singletons; the top ten hold less than 2.5%. Material: peripheral blood. This clonotype was sampled from a woman aged 60-70 years with acute or convalescent COVID-19. The J gene is TRBJ2-7, the V gene TRBV5-6; possible D gene TRBD2, 6 bases. The CDR3 spells CASSLPGDTYEQYF. CDR3 sequence (DNA): TGTGCCAGCAGCTTGCCGGGGGATACCTACGAGCAGTACTTC. Full variable domain (missing parts from reference TRBV5-6 and TRBJ2-7): DAGVTQSPTHLIKTRGQQVTLRCSPKSGHDTVSWYQQALGQGPQFIFQYYEEEERQRGNFPDRFSGHQFPNYSSELNVNALLLGDSALYLCASSLPGDTYEQYFGPGTRLTVT.